What follows are 20 T cell receptor beta chains derived from one specimen sequenced in a study of blood T cell repertoires in COVID-19. Repertoires were generated with immunoSEQ multiplex PCR, while TCRdb's copy carries only in-frame clones and drops some. This sample has 200,000 to 250,000 clones; under 90% occur once, and the top ten carry about 7.8%. The specimen sequenced was peripheral blood. The receptors derive from a woman over 75 with COVID-19, enrolled during active disease.

The CDR3 sequence: CASSYYNEQFF. The CDR3 nucleotides read TGTGCCAGCAGTTACTACAATGAGCAGTTCTTC. The genes are TRBV2 and TRBJ2-1, with D uncertain. The length of the CDR3 is 11 residues. Looked up from germline, CDR1 is SNHLY and CDR2 is FYNNEI. V dropped 5 bases and J dropped 3 bases, with 2 bases sitting between them.

The J gene is TRBJ2-3, the V gene TRBV11-2, with a weak D call TRBD1 (7 bases). CDR1 and CDR2 from the germline V gene are SGHAT and FQNNGV. The CDR3 is made up of 16 amino acids. V was cut by 5 bases and J by 3 bases, with 18 bases left in between. The CDR3 here is CASSKRLAGQTDTQYF. In DNA form, the CDR3 reads TGTGCCAGCAGCAAACGGTTGGCGGGACAGACAGATACGCAGTATTTT.

The CDR3 here is CASSPATGNYEQYF. CDR3 DNA sequence: TGTGCCAGCTCTCCCGCCACAGGGAACTACGAGCAGTACTTC. This chain uses TRBV18 with TRBJ2-7; D is possibly TRBD1 (6 bases). Trimming stripped 6 bases from V and 3 bases from J, with 15 bases between. The length of the CDR3 is 14 residues. The germline gives CDR1 KGHSH, CDR2 LQKENI.

The chain has TRBV2 and TRBJ1-4; tentatively, D is TRBD1 (5 bases). Trimming shortened V by 4 bases and J by 8 bases, and 14 bases separated the two germline ends. The germline gives CDR1 SNHLY, CDR2 FYNNEI. There are 14 residues in the CDR3. CDR3 in amino acids: CASSGVAGWEKLFF. The CDR3 nucleotides are TGTGCCAGCAGTGGGGTGGCAGGGTGGGAAAAACTGTTTTTT.

This clone is a singleton in its sample. V is TRBV6-1 and J is TRBJ1-2; 8 bases line up with TRBD1. CDR3 length equals 13 residues. Germline V CDR1 and CDR2: MNHNS, SASEGT. V lost 2 bases and J lost 8; bases outside the gene matches: 4. The CDR3 reads CASSEQGARGYTF. The CDR3 DNA reads TGTGCCAGCAGTGAACAGGGGGCGAGAGGCTACACCTTC.

About this clone: Other DNA sequences in the sample encode the same CDR3. The chain has TRBV2 and TRBJ2-3, with D unclear. CDR3 length equals 12 residues. Trimming took 0 bases from V and 6 from J, leaving 4 bases between them. From germline, CDR1 is SNHLY and CDR2 FYNNEI. The CDR3 spells CASSEARDTQYF. The CDR3 DNA reads as TGTGCCAGCAGTGAAGCGAGGGATACGCAGTATTTT.

This clone was seen just once. This chain links TRBV19 with TRBJ1-1, with D possibly matching TRBD1 (5 bases). CDR3 length: 16 amino acids. Germline loops: CDR1 LNHDA, CDR2 SQIVND (reference sequence). The ends were cut back, 0 bases at V and 11 bases at J, with 22 bases in the middle. CDR3 bases: TGTGCCAGTAGTATAGACCGCTGGGGCCATTCGTTATGGGCTTTCTTT. Amino acids: CASSIDRWGHSLWAFF. Together with reference TRBV19 and TRBJ1-1, the CDR3 gives the full variable domain: DGGITQSPKYLFRKEGQNVTLSCEQNLNHDAMYWYRQDPGQGLRLIYYSQIVNDFQKGDIAEGYSVSREKKESFPLTVTSAQKNPTAFYLCASSIDRWGHSLWAFFGQGTRLTVV.

The chain combines TRBV7-6 with TRBJ2-1, with 8 bases aligning to TRBD2. CDR1 is SGHVS, CDR2 FNYEAQ, per germline. V dropped 2 bases and J dropped 3; count of bases not matched to a gene: 6. The CDR3 spans 16 residues. The CDR3 DNA reads TGTGCCAGCAGCTTACTTCAGAGCGGGGGCTACAATGAGCAGTTCTTC. This sequence encodes CASSLLQSGGYNEQFF.

The gene calls are TRBV2 and TRBJ2-3, with TRBD1 matching 9 bases. The CDR3 totals 16 residues. CDR1 is SNHLY and CDR2 is FYNNEI in the germline V gene. With 4 bases clipped from V and 1 base from J, the junction kept 6 bases outside the gene matches. The CDR3 DNA sequence: TGTGCCAGCAGTGGGGACAGGGCAGGGGGCACAGATACGCAGTATTTT. Its translation is CASSGDRAGGTDTQYF.

The rearrangement uses TRBV7-2 and TRBJ1-2; D call uncertain. Germline assignment: CDR1 SGHTA and CDR2 FQGNSA. The CDR3 has 13 amino acids. V lost 6 bases, J lost 1 base, and 9 bases lay in between. The CDR3 DNA sequence: TGTGCCAGCAGACAGCAACTTAACTATGGCTACACCTTC. It translates to CASRQQLNYGYTF. Using reference TRBV7-2 and TRBJ1-2 for the parts outside the CDR3, the full variable domain is GAGVSQSPSNKVTEKGKDVELRCDPISGHTALYWYRQSLGQGLEFLIYFQGNSAPDKSGLPSDRFSAERTGGSVSTLTIQRTQQEDSAVYLCASRQQLNYGYTFGSGTRLTVV.

The J gene is TRBJ2-3, the V gene TRBV2, with 9 nucleotides matching TRBD1. There are 14 residues in the CDR3. Germline V lookup: CDR1 SNHLY, CDR2 FYNNEI. The ends lost 10 bases at V and 3 bases at J; junction bases unmatched: 8. The CDR3 nucleotides are TGTGCCACCGTACAGGGGGCCCTAACAGATACGCAGTATTTT. Its translation is CATVQGALTDTQYF.

In this sample, this clone is medium-sized. This chain connects TRBV3-1 (or the pseudogene TRBV3-2) to TRBJ1-2; TRBD1 aligns across 7 bases. J was trimmed by 8 bases and V by 5 bases; bases with no gene match: 8. The CDR3 length is 13 residues. The germline V gene has CDR1 LGHDT and CDR2 YNNKEL (reference sequence). In DNA, the CDR3 is TGTGCCAGCAGCAGTGGACAGGACCGAGGCTACACCTTC. This translates into CASSSGQDRGYTF.

The J gene is TRBJ1-1, the V gene TRBV7-9, with unresolved D. Germline loops: CDR1 SEHNR, CDR2 FQNEAQ (reference sequence). With 5 bases removed from V and 10 bases from J, the gap between germline ends came to 14 bases. The CDR3 consists of 12 residues. Here the CDR3 reads CASSLAGGVAFF. CDR3 nucleotide sequence: TGTGCCAGCAGCCTGGCGGGCGGCGTAGCTTTCTTT.

The V gene is TRBV3-1 (or the pseudogene TRBV3-2), the J gene TRBJ1-4; 8 bases align to TRBD1. Germline V gives CDR1 LGHDT, CDR2 YNNKEL (reference sequence). V lost 3 bases, J lost 13 bases, and 4 bases stayed unmatched. The CDR3 has 12 residues. CDR3 coding DNA: TGTGCCAGCAGCCAGCGACAGGGGCCACTGTTTTTT. As protein: CASSQRQGPLFF.

The rearrangement uses TRBV25-1 and TRBJ2-3; TRBD1 is a possible D gene (5 bases). From germline, CDR1 is MGHDK and CDR2 SYGVNS. This CDR3 region has 11 residues. Trimming shortened V by 8 bases and J by 5 bases, and 8 bases separated the two germline ends. The CDR3: CASQTEDTQYF. CDR3 nucleotide sequence: TGTGCCAGCCAGACAGAAGATACGCAGTATTTT. The entire variable domain, with the rest obtained from reference TRBV25-1 and TRBJ2-3, is as follows: EADIYQTPRYLVIGTGKKITLECSQTMGHDKMYWYQQDPGMELHLIHYSYGVNSTEKGDLSSESTVSRIRTEHFPLTLESARPSHTSQYLCASQTEDTQYFGPGTRLTVL.

The chain is built from TRBV10-3 and TRBJ2-2; D is uncertain. V was pared by 10 bases and J by 0 bases, with 18 bases between. The CDR3 is 16 amino acids. Germline values: CDR1 ENHRY, CDR2 SYGVKD. The CDR3 nucleotides read TGTGCCACCTGTGCCACCCCGACACCGAACACCGGGGAGCTGTTTTTT. Translated: CATCATPTPNTGELFF.

This clone was seen only a few times. This chain uses TRBV28 with TRBJ1-4; D is perhaps TRBD1 (5 bases). Germline V lookup: CDR1 MDHEN, CDR2 SYDVKM. With 7 bases removed from V and 4 bases from J, the gap between germline ends came to 10 bases. The length of the CDR3 is 13 residues. The CDR3 region is CASTLDSNEKLFF. The CDR3 nucleotides read TGTGCCAGCACCCTAGACAGTAATGAAAAACTGTTTTTT. The variable domain in full, completed from reference TRBV28 and TRBJ1-4, reads DVKVTQSSRYLVKRTGEKVFLECVQDMDHENMFWYRQDPGLGLRLIYFSYDVKMKEKGDIPEGYSVSREKKERFSLILESASTNQTSMYLCASTLDSNEKLFFGSGTQLSVL.

This chain uses TRBV18 with TRBJ1-5, with unresolved D. Germline CDR1 KGHSH, CDR2 LQKENI. This CDR3 is 14 amino acids long. Trimming pared 2 bases from V and 3 bases from J, leaving 8 bases between. DNA of the CDR3: TGTGCCAGCTCACCAATCCCAGACAATCAGCCCCAGCATTTT. Residues: CASSPIPDNQPQHF.

The chain combines TRBV5-1 with TRBJ1-4, with D unresolved. CDR1 SGHRS and CDR2 YFSETQ come from the germline V gene. The CDR3 runs 12 residues. Trimming left V 5 bases short and J 6 bases short, with 8 bases between. The CDR3: CASRGSDEKLFF. The CDR3 DNA reads as TGCGCCAGCAGGGGGAGCGATGAAAAACTGTTTTTT.

The rearrangement joins TRBV2 to TRBJ2-5; 8 bases line up with TRBD1. This CDR3 is 13 amino acids long. Germline CDR1 SNHLY, CDR2 FYNNEI. With V trimmed by 10 bases and J by 7 bases, 11 bases remained unmatched. CDR3 in DNA: TGTGCCACCGGCTCCGGGACAGGTGGGACCCAGTACTTC. As protein: CATGSGTGGTQYF.